Listed here are 20 T cell receptor beta chains from one sample, sequenced in a study of vaccination effects on CD4 cells after COVID-19. Culturing for roughly 9 days preceded CD4+ T cell isolation. Each person got two doses of an mRNA SARS-CoV-2 vaccine, BNT162b2 or mRNA-1273. Data came from immunoSEQ multiplex PCR; TCRdb stores just in-frame clones and leaves some out. The table lists around 46,000 clones, over 60% of them singletons. These receptors lack a known antigen. Source: CD4+ T cells from PBMCs cultured without peptide, taken after COVID-19 vaccination. The origin of the receptors is a human donor who received a COVID-19 vaccine.

This clone has a single count. The V and J genes are TRBV5-1 and TRBJ2-7; 11 bases agree with TRBD2. The CDR3 runs 16 residues. The V and J ends lost 4 bases and 5 bases, in that order; junction bases with no gene match: 11. The germline V gene has CDR1 SGHRS and CDR2 YFSETQ. Written as DNA, the CDR3 is TGCGCCAGCAGCCTTGGACTAGCGGGCCGTAAAGACGAGCAGTACTTC. It encodes CASSLGLAGRKDEQYF.

V gene TRBV11-2 combines with J gene TRBJ1-3; the D is unclear. Germline loops: CDR1 SGHAT, CDR2 FQNNGV. The CDR3 is 16 amino acids. V was cut by 0 bases and J by 3 bases, with 12 bases left in between. In DNA, the CDR3 is TGTGCCAGCAGCTTAGACCTTTGGGGAAATGGAAACACCATATATTTT. Protein product: CASSLDLWGNGNTIYF. Variable domain in full (rest from reference TRBV11-2 and TRBJ1-3): EAGVAQSPRYKIIEKRQSVAFWCNPISGHATLYWYQQILGQGPKLLIQFQNNGVVDDSQLPKDRFSAERLKGVDSTLKIQPAKLEDSAVYLCASSLDLWGNGNTIYFGEGSWLTVV.

This rearrangement joins TRBV29-1 to TRBJ2-1, with 9 bases aligning to TRBD1. From germline, CDR1 is SQVTM and CDR2 ANQGSEA. Unmatched junction bases numbered 6, after V lost 5 bases and J lost 4 bases. CDR3 length: 14 residues. CDR3 in DNA: TGCAGCGTTACAGCCGGGACAGGGTACAATGAGCAGTTCTTC. Amino acids: CSVTAGTGYNEQFF.

The V call is TRBV5-4, the J call TRBJ2-7; weak D call: TRBD2 (5 bases). Germline values: CDR1 SGHNT, CDR2 YYREEE (reference sequence). The CDR3 loop spans 12 amino acids. V shed 0 bases and J shed 5 bases, with 6 bases lying between them. CDR3 amino acids: CASSLAGDEQYF. The DNA for the CDR3 is TGTGCCAGCAGCTTGGCCGGGGACGAGCAGTACTTC. Based on the CDR3 plus reference TRBV5-4 and TRBJ2-7, the full variable domain is ETGVTQSPTHLIKTRGQQVTLRCSSQSGHNTVSWYQQALGQGPQFIFQYYREEENGRGNFPPRFSGLQFPNYSSELNVNALELDDSALYLCASSLAGDEQYFGPGTRLTVT.

J is TRBJ1-1 and V is TRBV3-1 (or the pseudogene TRBV3-2), with no clear D. Between the trimmed V and J ends, which lost 0 bases and 4 bases, there was a span of 9 bases. Germline loops: CDR1 LGHDT, CDR2 YNNKEL (reference sequence). The CDR3 totals 14 residues. In DNA, the CDR3 is TGTGCCAGCAGCCAAGAAAAGGGAGTCACTGAAGCTTTCTTT. It codes for CASSQEKGVTEAFF.

The CDR3 here is CASSETGYGYTF. CDR3 nucleotide sequence: TGTGCCAGCAGCGAAACAGGGTATGGCTACACCTTC. The chain employs TRBV5-6 and TRBJ1-2; a weak D match, TRBD1 (6 bases). This CDR3 is 12 amino acids long. With 4 bases removed from V and 5 bases from J, the gap between germline ends came to 9 bases. The germline V gene has CDR1 SGHDT and CDR2 YYEEEE.

The CDR3 region is CASSFEASMYF. Written as DNA, the CDR3 is TGTGCCAGCAGCTTTGAGGCTAGTATGTATTTT. The V call is TRBV5-6, the J call TRBJ2-3; D is ambiguous. Germline-derived CDR1 and CDR2 are SGHDT and YYEEEE. This CDR3 is built from 11 residues. Trimming shortened V by 2 bases and J by 14 bases, and 12 bases separated the two germline ends.

The chain couples TRBV2 to TRBJ2-1; 7 nucleotides agree with TRBD2. CDR1 is SNHLY, CDR2 FYNNEI, per germline. The CDR3 has 16 residues. Germline trimming cut 6 bases from V and 0 bases from J; bases unmatched to any gene: 8. CDR3 residues: CASRETRDYSYNEQFF. The CDR3 DNA follows: TGTGCCAGCAGAGAAACTCGGGACTACTCCTACAATGAGCAGTTCTTC.

The chain recombines TRBV6-5 with TRBJ1-6, with a possible D match to TRBD1 (6 bases). V shed 4 bases and J shed 5 bases, with 15 bases lying between them. CDR1 MNHEY and CDR2 SVGAGI come from the germline V gene. The CDR3 extends over 16 amino acids. The CDR3 sequence is CASSFTGLKNNSPLHF. In DNA form, the CDR3 reads TGTGCCAGCAGTTTTACAGGGCTAAAGAATAATTCACCCCTCCACTTT.

The chain uses TRBV3-1 (or the pseudogene TRBV3-2) and TRBJ2-5, with TRBD1 matching 8 bases. The CDR3 sequence is 13 residues long. Germline values: CDR1 LGHDT, CDR2 YNNKEL (reference sequence). The V segment lost 4 bases and the J segment 4 bases; nucleotides outside the gene matches: 2. The CDR3 DNA reads as TGTGCCAGCAGCCTACAGGGGGGAGAGACCCAGTACTTC. It codes for CASSLQGGETQYF.

CDR3 region: CASSSDLQPQHF. The CDR3 nucleotides are TGTGCCAGCAGTTCCGATCTACAGCCCCAGCATTTT. The chain combines TRBV12-3 or TRBV12-4 with TRBJ1-5; D gene unclear. Between the trimmed V and J ends, which lost 4 bases and 7 bases, there was a span of 8 bases. This CDR3 spans 12 amino acids.

The chain uses TRBV30 and TRBJ2-7; 12 nucleotides align to TRBD2. With V trimmed by 3 bases and J by 6 bases, 12 bases remained unmatched. The CDR3 loop spans 16 amino acids. Germline CDR1 GTSNPN, CDR2 SVGIG (reference sequence). The DNA of the CDR3 is TGTGCCTGGAGCGGGTTATCTAGCGGGGGGGACGGCGAGCAGTACTTC. Protein product: CAWSGLSSGGDGEQYF. Based on the CDR3 plus reference TRBV30 and TRBJ2-7, the full variable domain is SQTIHQWPATLVQPVGSPLSLECTVEGTSNPNLYWYRQAAGRGLQLLFYSVGIGQISSEVPQNLSASRPQDRQFILSSKKLLLSDSGFYLCAWSGLSSGGDGEQYFGPGTRLTVT.

The gene calls are TRBV12-3 or TRBV12-4 and TRBJ2-4; TRBD2 matches 10 bases. This CDR3 region has 13 residues. The J segment lost 3 bases and the V segment lost 10 bases, leaving 3 bases of the junction unmatched. In DNA, the CDR3 is TGTGCCATCAGCGGGGGGGACAAAAACATTCAGTACTTC. It translates to CAISGGDKNIQYF.

This clone was counted once. This chain joins TRBV3-1 (or the pseudogene TRBV3-2) and TRBJ2-7; 7 bases line up with TRBD2. The CDR3 extends over 14 amino acids. The V gene end was trimmed by 5 bases and the J gene end by 3 bases; junction bases not matched to a gene: 7. Germline-derived CDR1 and CDR2 are LGHDT and YNNKEL (reference sequence). The DNA of the CDR3 is TGTGCCAGCAGCGGAACTAGCGTGAACTACGAGCAGTACTTC. This translates into CASSGTSVNYEQYF.

This clone was detected a few times. The rearrangement links TRBV6-5 to TRBJ2-7, with 9 bases that match TRBD2. J lost 0 bases, V lost 10 bases, and 7 bases had no gene match. Looked up from germline, CDR1 is MNHEY and CDR2 is SVGAGI. The CDR3 sequence is 14 residues long. The CDR3: CATAGGWNSYEQYF. In nucleotides, the CDR3 is TGTGCCACCGCGGGAGGGTGGAACTCCTACGAGCAGTACTTC.

The chain is built from TRBV15 and TRBJ2-3; D is undetermined. Trimming took 0 bases from V and 1 from J, leaving 8 bases between them. Germline-derived CDR1 and CDR2 are LNHNV and YYDKDF (reference sequence). The CDR3 spans 15 residues. CDR3 DNA: TGTGCCACCAGCAGAGATCTCGTGGGCACAGATACGCAGTATTTT. It encodes CATSRDLVGTDTQYF.

J is TRBJ2-3 and V is TRBV20-1; D unclear. The V end lost 3 bases, the J end lost 4 bases, and 5 bases lay between the germline ends. Germline CDR1 is DFQATT and CDR2 is SNEGSKA (reference sequence). The CDR3 consists of 11 residues. CDR3 coding DNA: TGCAGTGCTAGCTTCCCAGATACGCAGTATTTT. It codes for CSASFPDTQYF.

This clone showed up just a few times. The chain uses TRBV7-2 and TRBJ1-1; tentative D call: TRBD1 (5 bases). Germline V gene lookup returns CDR1 SGHTA and CDR2 FQGNSA. Between the trimmed V and J ends, which lost 2 bases and 5 bases, there was a span of 9 bases. There are 13 residues in the CDR3. The CDR3 loop is CASSLTGQTEAFF. The CDR3 coding sequence is TGTGCCAGCAGCTTAACGGGGCAGACTGAAGCTTTCTTT.

This clone was counted once. The rearrangement links TRBV19 to TRBJ2-5; 12 positions agree with TRBD2. CDR1 and CDR2 from the germline V gene are LNHDA and SQIVND (reference sequence). J gave up 2 bases and V 4 bases, and 2 bases lay outside the gene matches. The CDR3 runs 15 residues. The CDR3 coding sequence is TGTGCCAGTAGTAGGACTAGCGGGGCACAAGAGACCCAGTACTTC. Translated: CASSRTSGAQETQYF. Together with reference TRBV19 and TRBJ2-5, the CDR3 gives the full variable domain: DGGITQSPKYLFRKEGQNVTLSCEQNLNHDAMYWYRQDPGQGLRLIYYSQIVNDFQKGDIAEGYSVSREKKESFPLTVTSAQKNPTAFYLCASSRTSGAQETQYFGPGTRLLVL.

The chain links TRBV5-1 to TRBJ2-3, with D tentatively TRBD2 (6 bases). Germline lookup yields CDR1 SGHRS and CDR2 YFSETQ. The CDR3 has 16 residues. V lost 3 bases, J lost 3 bases, and 17 bases lay in between. The CDR3 DNA reads as TGCGCCAGCAGCTCGGGAGCTCGAGGGCGGACAGATACGCAGTATTTT. It is translated as CASSSGARGRTDTQYF.